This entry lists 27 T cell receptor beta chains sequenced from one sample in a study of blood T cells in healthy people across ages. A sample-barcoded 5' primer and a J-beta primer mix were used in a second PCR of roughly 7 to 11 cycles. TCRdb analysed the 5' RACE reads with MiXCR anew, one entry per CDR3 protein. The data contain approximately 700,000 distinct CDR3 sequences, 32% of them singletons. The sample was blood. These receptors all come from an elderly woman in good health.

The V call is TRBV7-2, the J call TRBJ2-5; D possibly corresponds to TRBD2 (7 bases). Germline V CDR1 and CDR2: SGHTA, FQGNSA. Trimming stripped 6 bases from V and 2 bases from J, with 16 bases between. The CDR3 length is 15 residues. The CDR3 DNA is TGTGCCAGCAGTACGGCGGGGGCTCCACAAGAGACCCAGTACTTC. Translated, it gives CASSTAGAPQETQYF.

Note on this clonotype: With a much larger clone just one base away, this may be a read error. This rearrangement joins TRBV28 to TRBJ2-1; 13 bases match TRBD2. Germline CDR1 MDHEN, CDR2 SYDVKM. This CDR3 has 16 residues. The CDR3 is CAGSFRTSGGNNEQFF. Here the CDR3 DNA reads TGTGCCGGCAGTTTCAGGACTAGCGGGGGAAACAATGAGCAGTTCTTC.

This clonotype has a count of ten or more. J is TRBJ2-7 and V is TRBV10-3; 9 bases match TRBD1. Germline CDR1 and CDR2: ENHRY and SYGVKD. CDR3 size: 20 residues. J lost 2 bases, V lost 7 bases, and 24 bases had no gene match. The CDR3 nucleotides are TGTGCCATCAAAAAAAGGACAGGGGCCCCGTCTACCGAGGTCGCCTACGAGCAGTACTTC. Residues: CAIKKRTGAPSTEVAYEQYF.

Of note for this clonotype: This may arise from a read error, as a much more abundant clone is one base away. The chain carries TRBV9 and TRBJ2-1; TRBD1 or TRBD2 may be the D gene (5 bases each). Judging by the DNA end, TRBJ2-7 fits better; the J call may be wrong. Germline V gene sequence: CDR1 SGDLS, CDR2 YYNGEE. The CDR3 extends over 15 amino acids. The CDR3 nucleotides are TGTGCCAGCAGCCCCCGGGACCAAAGGTACAATGAGCAGTACTTC. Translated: CASSPRDQRYNEQYF.

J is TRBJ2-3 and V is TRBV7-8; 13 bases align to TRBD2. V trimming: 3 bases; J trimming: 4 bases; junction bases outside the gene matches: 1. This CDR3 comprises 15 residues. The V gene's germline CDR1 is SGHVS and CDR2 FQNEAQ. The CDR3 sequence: CASSFGLAGADTQYF. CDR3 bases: TGTGCCAGCAGCTTTGGACTAGCGGGAGCAGATACGCAGTATTTT.

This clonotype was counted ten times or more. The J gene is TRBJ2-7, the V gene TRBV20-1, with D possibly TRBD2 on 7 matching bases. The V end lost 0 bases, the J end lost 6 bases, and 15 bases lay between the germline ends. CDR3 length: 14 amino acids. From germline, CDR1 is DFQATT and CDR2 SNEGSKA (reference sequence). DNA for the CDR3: TGCAGTGCTAGAGATGGCCGGGGGGCTGGCGAGCAGTACTTC. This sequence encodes CSARDGRGAGEQYF.

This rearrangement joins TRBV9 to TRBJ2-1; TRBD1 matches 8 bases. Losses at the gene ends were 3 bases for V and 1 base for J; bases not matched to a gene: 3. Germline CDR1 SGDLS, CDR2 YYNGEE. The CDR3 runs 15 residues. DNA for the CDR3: TGTGCCAGCAGCGCCCGGGACAGGTCCTACAATGAGCAGTTCTTC. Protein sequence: CASSARDRSYNEQFF.

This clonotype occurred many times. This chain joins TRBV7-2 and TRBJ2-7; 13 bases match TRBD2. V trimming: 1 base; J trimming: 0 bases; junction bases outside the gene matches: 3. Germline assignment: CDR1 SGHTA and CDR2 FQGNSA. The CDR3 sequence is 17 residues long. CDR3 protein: CASSLGLAGGISYEQYF. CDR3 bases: TGTGCCAGCAGCTTAGGACTAGCGGGGGGAATCTCCTACGAGCAGTACTTC.

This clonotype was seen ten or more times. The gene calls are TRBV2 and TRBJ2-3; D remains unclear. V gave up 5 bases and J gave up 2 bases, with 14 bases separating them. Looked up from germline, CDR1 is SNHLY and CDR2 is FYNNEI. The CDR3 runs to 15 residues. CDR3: CASSPDSLLTDTQYF. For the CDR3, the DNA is TGTGCCAGCAGTCCTGACTCCCTACTCACAGATACGCAGTATTTT.

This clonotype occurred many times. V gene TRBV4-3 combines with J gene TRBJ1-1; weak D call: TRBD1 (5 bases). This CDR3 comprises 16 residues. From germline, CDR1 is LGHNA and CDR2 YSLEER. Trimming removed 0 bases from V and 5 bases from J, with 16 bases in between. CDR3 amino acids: CASSQDTAGRGTEAFF. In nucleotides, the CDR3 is TGCGCCAGCAGCCAAGATACGGCAGGGAGGGGAACTGAAGCTTTCTTT.

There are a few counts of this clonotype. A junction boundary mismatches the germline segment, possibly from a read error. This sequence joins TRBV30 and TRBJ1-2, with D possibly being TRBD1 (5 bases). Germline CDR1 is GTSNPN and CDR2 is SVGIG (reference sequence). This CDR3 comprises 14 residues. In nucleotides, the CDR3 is TGTGCCTGGAGTGGGGGGGAAGCTAACTATGGCCACACCTTC. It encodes CAWSGGEANYGHTF.

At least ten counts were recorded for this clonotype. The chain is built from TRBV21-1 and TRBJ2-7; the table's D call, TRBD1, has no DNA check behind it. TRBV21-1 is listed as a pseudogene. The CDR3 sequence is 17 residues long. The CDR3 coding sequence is TGTGCCAGCAGCAGGCTCCGAACAGGGCCGCCCAAGTACGAGCAGTACTTC. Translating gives CASSRLRTGPPKYEQYF.

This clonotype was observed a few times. The CDR3 coding sequence is TGCGCCAGCAGCCCTAGGGCGGGGGAGGGAAGCAATCAGCCCCAGCATTTT. Translating it yields CASSPRAGEGSNQPQHF. This sequence joins TRBV4-1 and TRBJ1-5; maybe TRBD1 (5 bases). Germline assignment: CDR1 MGHRA and CDR2 YSYEKL. Trimming pared 4 bases from V and 1 base from J, leaving 17 bases between. The CDR3 runs 17 residues.

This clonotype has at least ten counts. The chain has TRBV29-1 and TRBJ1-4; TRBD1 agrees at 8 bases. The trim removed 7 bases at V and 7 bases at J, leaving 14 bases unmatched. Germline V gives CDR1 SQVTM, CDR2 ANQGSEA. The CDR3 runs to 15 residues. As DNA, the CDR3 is TGCAGCGCAATTACCCGACAGGGGAGGAGTGAAAAACTGTTTTTT. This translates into CSAITRQGRSEKLFF.

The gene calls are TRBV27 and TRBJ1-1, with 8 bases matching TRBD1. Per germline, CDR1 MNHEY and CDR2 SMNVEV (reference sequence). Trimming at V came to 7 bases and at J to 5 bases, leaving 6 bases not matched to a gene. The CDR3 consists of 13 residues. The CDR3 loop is CASKDRARTEAFF. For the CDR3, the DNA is TGTGCCAGCAAGGACAGGGCGAGGACTGAAGCTTTCTTT.

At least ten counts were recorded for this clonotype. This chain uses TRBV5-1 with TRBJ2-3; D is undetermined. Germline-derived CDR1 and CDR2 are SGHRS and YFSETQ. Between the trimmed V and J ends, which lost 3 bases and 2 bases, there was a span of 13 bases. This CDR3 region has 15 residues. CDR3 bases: TGCGCCAGCAGCTCGGACGGCTTCCCCACAGATACGCAGTATTTT. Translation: CASSSDGFPTDTQYF.

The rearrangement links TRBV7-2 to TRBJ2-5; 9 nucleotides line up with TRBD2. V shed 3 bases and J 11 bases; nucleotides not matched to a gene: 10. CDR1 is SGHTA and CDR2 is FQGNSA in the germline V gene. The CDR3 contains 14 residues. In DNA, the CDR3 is TGTGCCAGCAGCTTTACCGGGACTAGCAGTGAGCAGTACTTC. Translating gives CASSFTGTSSEQYF.

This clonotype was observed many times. The CDR3 nucleotides read TGCGCCAGCAGCTTGGCCCACATTAGGAGCGATGAGCAGTTCTTC. This encodes CASSLAHIRSDEQFF. This rearrangement joins TRBV5-1 to TRBJ2-1; D not certain. This CDR3 contains 15 residues. Deletions cut 0 bases from V and 8 bases from J, with 15 bases between. Germline V gene data show CDR1 as SGHRS and CDR2 as YFSETQ.

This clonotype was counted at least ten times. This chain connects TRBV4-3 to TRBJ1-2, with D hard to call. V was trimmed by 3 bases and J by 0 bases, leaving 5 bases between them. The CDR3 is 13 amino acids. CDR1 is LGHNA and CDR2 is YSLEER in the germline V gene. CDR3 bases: TGCGCCAGCAGCCACCGTCCTAACTATGGCTACACCTTC. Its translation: CASSHRPNYGYTF.

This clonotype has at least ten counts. This chain's CDR3 is CASSPMGNTEAFF. Written as DNA, the CDR3 is TGCGCCAGCAGCCCTATGGGGAACACTGAAGCTTTCTTT. V usage is TRBV5-1 and J usage is TRBJ1-1; no reliable D call. This CDR3 region has 13 residues. Germline loops: CDR1 SGHRS, CDR2 YFSETQ. Trimming shortened V by 4 bases and J by 1 base, and 8 bases separated the two germline ends. Filled out from reference TRBV5-1 and TRBJ1-1, the complete variable domain reads KAGVTQTPRYLIKTRGQQVTLSCSPISGHRSVSWYQQTPGQGLQFLFEYFSETQRNKGNFPGRFSGRQFSNSRSEMNVSTLELGDSALYLCASSPMGNTEAFFGQGTRLTVV.

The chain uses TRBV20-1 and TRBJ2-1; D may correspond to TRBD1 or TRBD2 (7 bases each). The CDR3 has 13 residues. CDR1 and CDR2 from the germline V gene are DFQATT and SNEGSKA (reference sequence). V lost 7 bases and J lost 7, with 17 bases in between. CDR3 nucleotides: TGCAGTGTTCACAGGGGAGGGATTAATGAGCAGTTCTTC. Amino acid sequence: CSVHRGGINEQFF.

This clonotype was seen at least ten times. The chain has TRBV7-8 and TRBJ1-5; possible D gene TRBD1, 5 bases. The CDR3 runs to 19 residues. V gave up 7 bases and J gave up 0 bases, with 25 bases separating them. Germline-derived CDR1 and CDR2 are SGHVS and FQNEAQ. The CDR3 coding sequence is TGTGCCAGCACCGGGGCCGTACAGATGGGCCTAGGTAGCAATCAGCCCCAGCATTTT. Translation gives CASTGAVQMGLGSNQPQHF.

The CDR3 DNA follows: TGCAGTGCTAGAGATGGTCAGACAGGGAGCAATCAGCCCCAGCATTTT. It specifies CSARDGQTGSNQPQHF. The chain employs TRBV20-1 and TRBJ1-5; TRBD1 matches 7 bases. The CDR3 runs to 16 residues. Germline values: CDR1 DFQATT, CDR2 SNEGSKA (reference sequence). With V trimmed by 0 bases and J by 1 base, 6 bases remained unmatched.

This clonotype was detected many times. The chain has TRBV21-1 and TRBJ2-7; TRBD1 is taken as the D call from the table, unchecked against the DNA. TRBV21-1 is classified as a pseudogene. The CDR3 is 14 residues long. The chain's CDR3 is CASSKGTGGYEQYF. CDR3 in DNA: TGTGCCAGCAGCAAGGGGACAGGGGGCTATGAGCAGTACTTC.

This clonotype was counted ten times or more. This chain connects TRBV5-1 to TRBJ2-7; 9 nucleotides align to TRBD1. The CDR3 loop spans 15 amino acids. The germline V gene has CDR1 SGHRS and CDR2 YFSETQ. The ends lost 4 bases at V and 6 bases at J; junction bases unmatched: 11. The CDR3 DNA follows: TGCGCCAGCAGCGGAGGGACAGGGAATTACGCCGAGCAGTACTTC. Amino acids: CASSGGTGNYAEQYF.

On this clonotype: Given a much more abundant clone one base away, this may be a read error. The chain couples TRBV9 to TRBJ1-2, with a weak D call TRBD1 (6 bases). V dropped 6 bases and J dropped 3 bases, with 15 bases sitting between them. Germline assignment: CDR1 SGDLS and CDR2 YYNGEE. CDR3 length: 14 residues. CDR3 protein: CASNKGDEDYGYTF. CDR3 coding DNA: TGTGCCAGCAACAAGGGGGACGAAGACTATGGCTACACCTTC.

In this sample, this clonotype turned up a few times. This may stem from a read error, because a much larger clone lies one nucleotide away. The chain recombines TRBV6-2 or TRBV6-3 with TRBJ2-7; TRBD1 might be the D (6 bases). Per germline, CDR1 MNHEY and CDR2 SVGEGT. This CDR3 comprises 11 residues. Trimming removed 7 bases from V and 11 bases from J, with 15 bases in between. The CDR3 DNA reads TGTGCCAGCAACTCAAACAGGGTTGAGTACTTC. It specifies CASNSNRVEYF.